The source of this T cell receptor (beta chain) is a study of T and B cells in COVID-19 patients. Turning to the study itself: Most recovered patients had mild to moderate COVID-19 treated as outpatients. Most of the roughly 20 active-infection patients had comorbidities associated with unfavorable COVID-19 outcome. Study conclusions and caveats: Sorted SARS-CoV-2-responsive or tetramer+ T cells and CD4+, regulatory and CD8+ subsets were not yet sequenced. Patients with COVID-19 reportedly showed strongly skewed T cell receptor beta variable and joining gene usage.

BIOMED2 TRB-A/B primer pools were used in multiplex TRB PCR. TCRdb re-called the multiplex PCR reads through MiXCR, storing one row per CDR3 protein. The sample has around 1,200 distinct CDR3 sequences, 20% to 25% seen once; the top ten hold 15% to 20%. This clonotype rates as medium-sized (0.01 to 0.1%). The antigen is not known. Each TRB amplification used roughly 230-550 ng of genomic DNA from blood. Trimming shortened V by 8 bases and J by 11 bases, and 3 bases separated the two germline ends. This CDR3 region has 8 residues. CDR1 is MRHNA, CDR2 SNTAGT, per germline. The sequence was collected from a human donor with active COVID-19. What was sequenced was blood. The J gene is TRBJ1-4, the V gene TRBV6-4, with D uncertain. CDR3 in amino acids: CASEKLFF. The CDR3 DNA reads TGTGCCAGCGAGAAACTGTTTTTT.